Given below is one TCR beta chain in context. There is no known antigen for this receptor. Base-call qualities are not available, and no considerably larger clone is one nucleotide away. Every donor in the study was a healthy Caucasian. Three pairs of female monozygotic twins, all aged about 18 to 30 years, made up the twin cohort. CD4+ and CD8+ T cell populations were isolated with positive isolation kits from Invitrogen. Library prep was done by 5' RACE. Instrument on record: Illumina HiSeq 2000. Template switching introduced a universal primer binding site; the final cDNA contained a unique molecular identifier, enabling accurate counting of TCR cDNA molecules. Specific primers in the conserved constant-segment region were used to synthesize first-strand cDNA for TCR alpha and beta chains. To control for contamination, each cDNA library was double barcoded with a SMART-Mk sample barcode plus Illumina barcodes. Two successive PCR steps introduced TruSeq adapter sequences along with Illumina sample barcodes. Sequencing of the TCR alpha and beta cDNA libraries was done on the Illumina HiSeq platform using custom primers. The study's own analysis went as follows. Raw reads were processed with MiGEC to extract unique molecular identifiers, and MiXCR was used to determine CDR3 positions. Recombination models were inferred per individual with the repgenHMM and IGoR tools using an EM algorithm. The tcR package in R was used for shared clonotype analysis, with sharing normalized by the product of cloneset sizes. Out-of-frame nonproductive sequences were analyzed to study raw recombination free of thymic and clonal selection effects. TCRdb passed the public sequencing reads through fastp at Q25 and MiXCR, retaining productive beta sequences. CDR3 protein sequences are deduplicated, and each keeps its most common genes and DNA. The V and J calls were not made by the authors but by TCRdb's processing. Counted in this sample were 400,000 to 600,000 distinct CDR3 sequences; 20% to 25% of them appeared once. Of the sample, approximately 0.52% falls within the top ten clones.

The cysteine opens and the phenylalanine closes a CDR3 of 12 amino acids. CDR3 DNA only is kept here, 36 bases in frame from base 1. The germline V gene provides CDR1 KGHDR and CDR2 SFDVKD. The junction carries 9 bases between V and J, which are trimmed by 6 bases and 6 bases respectively. These data belong to a study of identical twins (dated by TCRdb to 2015 to 2016). About the investigation overall: The study deep-sequenced TCR alpha and beta repertoires from monozygotic twins, unrelated adults of various ages and cord blood to test whether fetal clonotypes persist. To rule out contamination, the twin experiments were replicated at different times with different library preparation protocols. Beyond this particular receptor, the publication reports: Because the same donors could not be followed over many years, conclusions were based on cross-sectional statistical analysis. A weaker excess of twin sharing was found in beta out-of-frame sequences because the signal-to-noise ratio was lowered by fewer shared sequences. Fewer insertions were carried by abundant cord blood beta clonotypes, a similar but weaker trend appeared in young adult naive repertoires, and no such trend appeared in memory repertoires. In monozygotic twins, recombination models systematically underestimated out-of-frame TCR alpha sharing, but the models matched the sharing seen between unrelated individuals. Zero-insertion analyses could be partly confounded by invariant T cells such as MAIT and iNKT, though diverse VJ usage argued against such confounding for most clonotypes. Compared with coincidental sharing between unrelated individuals, out-of-frame TCR alpha sequences shared between twins had an excess of sequences with low generation probability.

This same sample was also taken into another study, of yellow fever vaccine responses in identical twins. As the second paper documents: According to the authors, in identical twins the way T cells responded to vaccination appeared partly convergent and partly personalized. Focusing on identical twins, the study followed the T cell clones that responded to the vaccine, and did so with precision.

Input material: CD4+ T cells sorted from blood. The receptor was derived from a woman aged 18-35 years in good health. The rearrangement joined TRBV24-1 to TRBJ2-3, with no confident D gene call. CDR3 protein: CATSRLGDTQYF. The DNA sequence reads TGTGCCACCAGTCGGCTCGGGGATACGCAGTATTTT.